This entry features one T cell receptor (beta chain) sequence. The antigen remains undetermined. Germline CDR1 MNHNS, CDR2 SASEGT. The CDR3 is made up of 15 amino acids. J gave up 1 base and V 6 bases, and 5 bases lay outside the gene matches. The authors ran a second PCR of about 6 to 12 cycles using a sample-barcoded 5' primer and a J-beta primer mix. TCRdb ran MiXCR on the 5' RACE reads and lists one entry per CDR3 protein. The sample contains about 400,000 distinct CDR3 sequences, approximately 47% of which appear only once. The entry originates in a study of blood T cells in healthy people across ages. Study outcomes and limitations: When set beside aged donors, long-lived donors presented more naive CD4+ cells and higher diversity. With age, beta diversity per million T cells declined roughly linearly, significantly by 30 to 40. The study could not conclusively compare naive and antigen-experienced cells, given its unsorted PBMCs.

Sequencing input: blood. This rearrangement joins TRBV6-1 to TRBJ2-3; 9 bases map to TRBD2. The origin of this receptor is a man in his fifties or sixties in good health. The DNA of the CDR3 is TGTGCCAGCAGCGCCCGCGGGGGGGGCACAGATACGCAGTATTTT. This encodes CASSARGGGTDTQYF.